These T cell receptor beta chains were read from a single sample in a study of shared clonotypes between healthy human individuals. The method was immunoSEQ multiplex PCR; TCRdb's version includes in-frame clones alone and lacks a portion of them. The data show 1.5 million to 2.5 million clones, roughly 95% seen once. What was sequenced was naive CD8+ T cells sorted from blood. These receptors all stem from a man between 18 and 29 years old in good health. Each CDR3 is given with its conserved first and last residue. The D gene is left open where the match is weak. A clone size is listed for some rows: how often the clone was seen (once, few, many), or a class if it is expanded.

>-|-|TRBV12-5|TRBJ2-1
TGTGCTAGTCTACAGGACTGGGTACGCCATGAGCAGTTCTTC
CASLQDWVRHEQFF
>-|TRBD1|TRBV5-1|TRBJ1-1
TGCGCCAGCAGCACCGGACAGGGGGGTTTTACTGAAGCTTTCTTT
CASSTGQGGFTEAFF
>-|TRBD2|TRBV5-1|TRBJ2-2
TGCGCCAGCAGGTCTCCGGGAGGGGCGAACACCGGGGAGCTGTTTTTT
CASRSPGGANTGELFF
>-|-|TRBV2|TRBJ1-4
TGTGCCAGCAGGAGAGATGCAACTAATGAAAAACTGTTTTTT
CASRRDATNEKLFF
>-|-|TRBV4-2|TRBJ2-5
TGTGCCAGCAGTCCCCTTGAGGGGGGTGAGACCCAGTACTTC
CASSPLEGGETQYF
>-|TRBD2|TRBV28|TRBJ2-7
TGTGCCAGCAGTTTCCCCCGAACTAGCGGGGGGACGAGCTCCTACGAGCAGTACTTC
CASSFPRTSGGTSSYEQYF
>-|TRBD1|TRBV5-1|TRBJ1-2
TGCGCCAGCAGCTTAGAAACCGGGACAGGGTTTGGCTACACCTTC
CASSLETGTGFGYTF
>-|-|TRBV7-9|TRBJ2-5
TGTGCCAGCAGCTTCATCACAGGGAAAGAGACCCAGTACTTC
CASSFITGKETQYF
>-|TRBD2|TRBV5-4|TRBJ2-7
TGTGCCAGCAGCCTTCTACTAGCGGGGTACGGGGACGAGCAGTACTTC
CASSLLLAGYGDEQYF
>once|-|TRBV11-2|TRBJ1-4
TGTGCCAGCAGCGGGAGACAGGACCTGGGGGAAAAACTGTTTTTT
CASSGRQDLGEKLFF
>-|-|TRBV11-2|TRBJ2-3
TGTGCCAGCAGCTTTGGCAAGAGCACAGATACGCAGTATTTT
CASSFGKSTDTQYF
>-|TRBD2|TRBV7-9|TRBJ2-1
TGTGCCAGCAGCTTATTGTCTAGCGGGAATGAGCAGTTCTTC
CASSLLSSGNEQFF
>-|-|TRBV7-2|TRBJ2-1
TGTGCCAGCAGCTCCATAGCCATTACTGGGTGGGGTTACAATGAGCAGTTCTTC
CASSSIAITGWGYNEQFF
>-|-|TRBV12-5|TRBJ2-5
TGTGCTAGTGGTTTGGTGACAGGCCCTCAAGAGACCCAGTACTTC
CASGLVTGPQETQYF
>-|-|TRBV14|TRBJ2-1
TGTGCCAGCAGCCAAGAAGCCACTAGCCCCATTTACAATGAGCAGTTCTTC
CASSQEATSPIYNEQFF
>-|-|TRBV9|TRBJ2-6
TGTGCCAGCAGCGTAGGACTTTCTGGGGCCAACGTCCTGACTTTC
CASSVGLSGANVLTF
>-|TRBD2|TRBV5-1|TRBJ2-5
TGCGCCAGCAGCTCGGGACTAGCGGGGGGGCTTTATGAGACCCAGTACTTC
CASSSGLAGGLYETQYF
>-|-|TRBV19|TRBJ1-3
TGTGCCAGTAGCGAATACAGGCGCTCTGGAAACACCATATATTTT
CASSEYRRSGNTIYF
>-|-|TRBV4-3|TRBJ1-3
TGCGCCAGCAGCCAAGATCTGGGCAGCTCTGGAAACACCATATATTTT
CASSQDLGSSGNTIYF
>-|-|TRBV30|TRBJ1-6
TGTGCCTGGAGCCCAGTCGGTGATTCACCCCTCCACTTT
CAWSPVGDSPLHF
>-|-|TRBV5-1|TRBJ2-3
TGCGCCAGCAGCTTGGAAGCAGGCACAGATACGCAGTATTTT
CASSLEAGTDTQYF
>-|-|TRBV19|TRBJ2-1
TGTGCCAGTAGTGCGGGCTCCTACAATGAGCAGTTCTTC
CASSAGSYNEQFF
>-|TRBD2|TRBV15|TRBJ2-2
TGTGCCACCAGAGGTCTAGCGGGAGGGAACACCGGGGAGCTGTTTTTT
CATRGLAGGNTGELFF
>-|-|TRBV4-3|TRBJ1-1
TGCGCCAGCAGCCAAGAATGGGGGAGCCCTGAAGCTTTCTTT
CASSQEWGSPEAFF
>-|-|TRBV4-1|TRBJ1-4
TGCGCCAGCAGCCAACTAGGGACCGAAAAACTGTTTTTT
CASSQLGTEKLFF
>-|TRBD2|TRBV5-1|TRBJ2-7
TGCGCCAGCAGCTCCGGACTAGCGATATACGAGCAGTACTTC
CASSSGLAIYEQYF
>-|TRBD1|TRBV6-5|TRBJ2-3
TGTGCCAGCAGTTCGCCGACAGGGGGCCGGCCAGATACGCAGTATTTT
CASSSPTGGRPDTQYF
>-|TRBD2|TRBV4-3|TRBJ2-7
TGCGCCAGCAGCCAAGGACACCTAGCGGGAGCAGGCGAGCAGTACTTC
CASSQGHLAGAGEQYF
>-|-|TRBV19|TRBJ2-7
TGTGCCAGTAGTATAACAGGAGCGTACGAGCAGTACTTC
CASSITGAYEQYF
>-|TRBD1|TRBV13|TRBJ2-7
TGTGCCAGCAGCCTGACCGGGACAGGGGGCAGTTACGAGCAGTACTTC
CASSLTGTGGSYEQYF
>-|-|TRBV7-9|TRBJ1-1
TGTGCCAGCAGCGAAGACAGTGAAGCTTTCTTT
CASSEDSEAFF
>-|-|TRBV6-5|TRBJ2-1
TGTGCCAGCAGCTTTGGGAGGAATGAGCAGTTCTTC
CASSFGRNEQFF
>-|TRBD2|TRBV2|TRBJ2-1
TGTGCCAGCAGTGACCCCGGGGGCGGGGGGGCAGGTGAGCAGTTCTTC
CASSDPGGGGAGEQFF
>-|TRBD2|TRBV11-2|TRBJ2-5
TGTGCCAGCAGCTTAGAGGCTAGCGGGTGGGGGGACCAGTACTTC
CASSLEASGWGDQYF
>-|-|TRBV5-4|TRBJ2-6
TGTGCCAGCACTCCGGCTGGGGCCAACGTCCTGACTTTC
CASTPAGANVLTF
>once|-|TRBV7-8|TRBJ2-1
TGTGCCAGCACCGCCACCCCCACGGAAGGAAATGAGCAGTTCTTC
CASTATPTEGNEQFF
>-|-|TRBV28|TRBJ1-3
TGTGCCAGCAGCTTTAACTCTGGAAACACCATATATTTT
CASSFNSGNTIYF
>-|TRBD1|TRBV6-5|TRBJ2-1
TGTGCCAGCAGTTACTATCGACAGGGAGAGCAGTTCTTC
CASSYYRQGEQFF
>-|TRBD2|TRBV7-9|TRBJ2-1
TGTGCCAGCAGCTTAGCAGGGACTAGCGGGAGAAGGTACAATGAGCAGTTCTTC
CASSLAGTSGRRYNEQFF
>-|-|TRBV25-1|TRBJ2-3
TGTGCCAGCAGTGAAGCGAAGATTCAAGTAACAGATACGCAGTATTTT
CASSEAKIQVTDTQYF
>once|-|TRBV7-2|TRBJ2-7
TGTGCCAGCAGCGACCCCCGACTCATCTACGAGCAGTACTTC
CASSDPRLIYEQYF
>-|-|TRBV6-1|TRBJ2-6
TGTGCCAGCAGTGATTATCGGGGCTCTGGGGCCAACGTCCTGACTTTC
CASSDYRGSGANVLTF
>-|TRBD1|TRBV7-3|TRBJ2-5
TGTGCCAGCAGATTCACAGGGGGCAGAGAAGAGACCCAGTACTTC
CASRFTGGREETQYF